These 30 T cell receptor beta chains originate from one sample sequenced in a study of blood T cell repertoires in COVID-19. Profiled with immunoSEQ multiplex PCR; TCRdb holds only in-frame clones, not every one. The sample has about 49,000 clones, 80% to 90% seen once. The material sequenced was peripheral blood. All receptors derive from an elderly woman with COVID-19, enrolled during active disease.

The chain recombines TRBV28 with TRBJ1-5, with D possibly matching TRBD1 (6 bases). This CDR3 contains 13 residues. V was pared by 3 bases and J by 7 bases, with 10 bases between. CDR1 MDHEN and CDR2 SYDVKM come from the germline V gene. CDR3 loop: CASSFGGAQPQHF. CDR3 coding DNA: TGTGCCAGCAGTTTCGGGGGGGCCCAGCCCCAGCATTTT.

V is TRBV18 and J is TRBJ1-2; TRBD1 might be the D (6 bases). CDR3 length: 17 amino acids. Germline V CDR1 and CDR2: KGHSH, LQKENI. V dropped 2 bases and J dropped 0 bases, with 16 bases sitting between them. This CDR3 is CASSPGTLKSPNYGYTF. The CDR3 region has the DNA TGTGCCAGCTCACCAGGGACACTCAAGTCTCCTAACTATGGCTACACCTTC.

The rearrangement links TRBV4-1 to TRBJ2-1, with 11 nucleotides matching TRBD2. Germline CDR1 is MGHRA and CDR2 is YSYEKL. The CDR3 has 16 residues. With 1 base clipped from V and 2 bases from J, the junction kept 1 base outside the gene matches. The CDR3 region is CASSQGLAGPYNEQFF. In nucleotides, the CDR3 is TGCGCCAGCAGCCAAGGACTAGCGGGGCCCTACAATGAGCAGTTCTTC.

CDR3 in DNA: TGTGCCAGTAGTATAAGGGGTTGGGGCTACACCTTC. Translating it yields CASSIRGWGYTF. The rearrangement links TRBV19 to TRBJ1-2, with D perhaps TRBD1 (5 bases). Looked up from germline, CDR1 is LNHDA and CDR2 is SQIVND (reference sequence). Trimming pared 2 bases from V and 8 bases from J, leaving 9 bases between. This CDR3 region has 12 residues.

This clone was seen more than once but under ten times. The J gene is TRBJ1-2, the V gene TRBV6-5; D is perhaps TRBD1 (6 bases). The CDR3 runs to 13 residues. Germline CDR1 and CDR2: MNHEY and SVGAGI. V dropped 10 bases and J dropped 4 bases, with 16 bases sitting between them. CDR3 sequence reads: CATAMGATYGYTF. Written as DNA, the CDR3 is TGTGCCACCGCGATGGGGGCTACCTATGGCTACACCTTC.

The rearrangement links TRBV6-6 to TRBJ1-5; the match to TRBD1 covers 7 bases. Unmatched junction bases numbered 5, after V lost 6 bases and J lost 3 bases. The CDR3 sequence is 14 residues long. Germline lookup yields CDR1 MNHNY and CDR2 SVGAGI (reference sequence). The CDR3 DNA reads as TGTGCCAGCAGACAGGGGTCAAACAATCAGCCCCAGCATTTT. The encoded protein is CASRQGSNNQPQHF.

This clone was seen only once. J is TRBJ1-4 and V is TRBV28; D is possibly TRBD1 (5 bases). Germline V gene sequence: CDR1 MDHEN, CDR2 SYDVKM. The CDR3 covers 17 residues. Trimming removed 3 bases from V and 4 bases from J, with 18 bases in between. The CDR3 nucleotides read TGTGCCAGCAGTTTTTTGGGACTCTCGACCTTTAATGAAAAACTGTTTTTT. Translating gives CASSFLGLSTFNEKLFF.

V gene TRBV21-1 combines with J gene TRBJ1-5; the table's D call of TRBD1 was not tested on the DNA. TRBV21-1 is tagged as a pseudogene. The CDR3 has 17 amino acids. CDR3 DNA: TGTGCCAGCAGCCCCCCCACTCCGGGACAGGGGTATCAGCCCCAGCATTTT. It specifies CASSPPTPGQGYQPQHF.

The chain couples TRBV2 to TRBJ2-2, with D tentatively TRBD1 (5 bases). The germline gives CDR1 SNHLY, CDR2 FYNNEI. Trimming took off 3 bases at V and 1 base at J, with 9 bases between the two ends. This CDR3 has 15 residues. In nucleotides, the CDR3 is TGTGCCAGCAGTGAGAGGACACTGAACACCGGGGAGCTGTTTTTT. It yields the protein CASSERTLNTGELFF.

The CDR3 here is CASSRDRGNYGYTF. The CDR3 region has the DNA TGTGCCAGCAGTCGGGACAGGGGGAACTATGGCTACACCTTC. V is TRBV25-1 and J is TRBJ1-2; 11 nucleotides align to TRBD1. The V gene's germline CDR1 is MGHDK and CDR2 SYGVNS. CDR3 size: 14 residues. Trimming cost V 5 bases and J 2 bases; bases outside gene matches: 1.

This clone was detected once. The rearrangement links TRBV18 to TRBJ2-2; D remains ambiguous. From germline, CDR1 is KGHSH and CDR2 LQKENI. The CDR3 extends over 13 amino acids. Trimming removed 3 bases from V and 1 base from J, with 3 bases in between. CDR3 DNA sequence: TGTGCCAGCTCACCTATGAACACCGGGGAGCTGTTTTTT. It is translated as CASSPMNTGELFF. Using reference TRBV18 and TRBJ2-2 for the parts outside the CDR3, the full variable domain is NAGVMQNPRHLVRRRGQEARLRCSPMKGHSHVYWYRQLPEEGLKFMVYLQKENIIDESGMPKERFSAEFPKEGPSILRIQQVVRGDSAAYFCASSPMNTGELFFGEGSRLTVL.

The V and J genes are TRBV18 and TRBJ1-2; 8 positions match TRBD1. V lost 6 bases to trimming and J lost 4 bases; unmatched junction nucleotides: 7. Germline V lookup: CDR1 KGHSH, CDR2 LQKENI. The CDR3 consists of 14 residues. This CDR3 is CASSPDRAGYGYTF. DNA of the CDR3: TGTGCCAGCTCTCCGGACAGGGCTGGCTATGGCTACACCTTC.

The CDR3 bases are TGTGCCAGCAGGTTAATAGGCGGAGCACTAGCCAAAAACATTCAGTACTTC. Encoded protein: CASRLIGGALAKNIQYF. This rearrangement joins TRBV27 to TRBJ2-4; D uncertain. Germline V gene data show CDR1 as MNHEY and CDR2 as SMNVEV (reference sequence). CDR3 length: 17 residues. V was clipped by 6 bases and J by 0 bases, with 18 bases between them.

This clone was seen only a few times. The chain has TRBV7-2 and TRBJ2-2, with D hard to call. Germline CDR1 and CDR2: SGHTA and FQGNSA. This CDR3 comprises 13 residues. V was pared by 5 bases and J by 7 bases, with 11 bases between. CDR3 DNA sequence: TGTGCCAGCAGCCCCAGATATGGCGGGGAGCTGTTTTTT. This encodes CASSPRYGGELFF.

The rearrangement joins TRBV13 to TRBJ1-4, with 8 bases lining up with TRBD1. V lost 5 bases and J lost 2; bases outside the gene matches: 7. CDR3 length equals 16 residues. Germline assignment: CDR1 PRHDT and CDR2 FYEKMQ (reference sequence). The CDR3, as DNA: TGTGCCAGCAGCCAGACAGGGGTAGGCACTAATGAAAAACTGTTTTTT. Encoded protein: CASSQTGVGTNEKLFF.

The rearrangement joins TRBV2 to TRBJ2-1, with D possibly matching TRBD1 (5 bases). This CDR3 has 12 residues. Germline values: CDR1 SNHLY, CDR2 FYNNEI. Trimming shortened V by 6 bases and J by 7 bases, and 10 bases separated the two germline ends. The CDR3 region has the DNA TGTGCCAGCAGAGGGGTGATAAATGAGCAGTTCTTC. Its protein product is CASRGVINEQFF.

V usage is TRBV10-3 and J usage is TRBJ1-5, with D possibly TRBD1 on 6 matching bases. V dropped 10 bases and J dropped 0 bases, with 13 bases sitting between them. CDR3 length: 14 amino acids. Germline V gives CDR1 ENHRY, CDR2 SYGVKD. The chain's CDR3 is CATSRQDSNQPQHF. The CDR3 DNA is TGTGCCACCTCAAGACAGGATAGCAATCAGCCCCAGCATTTT.

In its sample, this clone was seen once. The genes are TRBV29-1 and TRBJ1-2, with D perhaps TRBD1 (6 bases). The V end lost 1 base, the J end lost 7 bases, and 16 bases lay between the germline ends. CDR1 and CDR2 (germline): SQVTM, ANQGSEA. There are 14 residues in the CDR3. CDR3 in amino acids: CSVEVAGGRVGYTF. The CDR3 nucleotides are TGCAGCGTTGAAGTTGCCGGGGGGCGGGTTGGCTACACCTTC. Based on the CDR3 plus reference TRBV29-1 and TRBJ1-2, the full variable domain is SAVISQKPSRDICQRGTSLTIQCQVDSQVTMMFWYRQQPGQSLTLIATANQGSEATYESGFVIDKFPISRPNLTFSTLTVSNMSPEDSSIYLCSVEVAGGRVGYTFGSGTRLTVV.

The V call is TRBV10-3, the J call TRBJ1-1, with unresolved D. CDR1 ENHRY and CDR2 SYGVKD come from the germline V gene. The CDR3 loop spans 12 amino acids. Deletions cut 6 bases from V and 1 base from J, with 6 bases between. The CDR3 region has the DNA TGTGCCATCAGGTCACAGAACACTGAAGCTTTCTTT. Protein sequence: CAIRSQNTEAFF.

V usage is TRBV5-4 and J usage is TRBJ2-6; tentative D call: TRBD1 (5 bases). This CDR3 has 16 amino acids. Germline CDR1 SGHNT, CDR2 YYREEE (reference sequence). The V end lost 2 bases, the J end lost 0 bases, and 9 bases lay between the germline ends. The CDR3 region has the DNA TGTGCCAGCAGCTTACAGGTGAACTCTGGGGCCAACGTCCTGACTTTC. This codes for CASSLQVNSGANVLTF.

This chain connects TRBV5-1 to TRBJ1-5, with TRBD1 identical over 7 bases. The CDR3 length is 15 residues. The germline gives CDR1 SGHRS, CDR2 YFSETQ. Trimming took 0 bases from V and 6 from J; bases not matched to a gene: 6. Here the CDR3 DNA reads TGCGCCAGCAGCTTGGGGGGACAGTTGGCTCAGCCCCAGCATTTT. This sequence encodes CASSLGGQLAQPQHF.

This rearrangement joins TRBV13 to TRBJ2-7, with 8 bases aligning to TRBD1. V was clipped by 5 bases and J by 4 bases; unmatched bases: 4. Per the germline V gene, CDR1 is PRHDT and CDR2 is FYEKMQ (reference sequence). The CDR3 is made up of 13 amino acids. The CDR3 region is CASSKWTGYEQYF. In nucleotides, the CDR3 is TGTGCCAGCAGCAAGTGGACAGGGTACGAGCAGTACTTC.

Only one count was recorded for this clone. The V and J genes are TRBV28 and TRBJ1-4; TRBD1 might be the D (6 bases). Trimming removed 9 bases at V and 7 bases at J, with 18 bases between. CDR1 MDHEN and CDR2 SYDVKM come from the germline V gene. The CDR3 extends over 14 amino acids. CDR3 sequence reads: CASSKSRGPEKLFF. DNA of the CDR3: TGTGCCAGTTCGAAAAGCAGGGGCCCTGAAAAACTGTTTTTT.

The chain employs TRBV5-1 and TRBJ1-1, with TRBD1 identical over 7 bases. This CDR3 region has 15 residues. Unmatched junction bases numbered 2, after V lost 0 bases and J lost 0 bases. From germline, CDR1 is SGHRS and CDR2 YFSETQ. The CDR3 DNA reads TGCGCCAGCAGCTTGGTGACAGGGATGAACACTGAAGCTTTCTTT. This translates into CASSLVTGMNTEAFF.

Comments on this clone: Within the sample, other DNA sequences also encode this same CDR3. The chain couples TRBV19 to TRBJ2-5; the D gene is possibly TRBD2 (6 bases). The germline V gene encodes CDR1 LNHDA and CDR2 SQIVND (reference sequence). The CDR3 spans 12 residues. V was shortened by 3 bases and J by 5 bases, with 7 bases between the two germline ends. In DNA, the CDR3 is TGTGCCAGTAGTATTGGAGGGGAGACCCAGTACTTC. Protein: CASSIGGETQYF.

The chain carries TRBV2 and TRBJ1-2; D not certain. The CDR3 runs 12 residues. Trimming removed 3 bases from V and 8 bases from J, with 10 bases in between. Germline lookup yields CDR1 SNHLY and CDR2 FYNNEI. CDR3 loop: CASSDLGIGYTF. The DNA for the CDR3 is TGTGCCAGCAGTGATCTCGGGATCGGCTACACCTTC.

V usage is TRBV12-3 or TRBV12-4 and J usage is TRBJ1-2; D might be TRBD1 (6 bases). Trimming left V 3 bases short and J 4 bases short, with 9 bases between. The CDR3 contains 13 residues. The CDR3 nucleotides read TGTGCCAGCAGTTTTAGGACAGCCTATGGCTACACCTTC. Translation: CASSFRTAYGYTF.

The chain combines TRBV4-2 with TRBJ2-7; D uncertain. V was trimmed by 6 bases and J by 3 bases, leaving 18 bases between them. This CDR3 has 15 amino acids. Germline V gene sequence: CDR1 LGHNA, CDR2 YNFKEQ. Written as DNA, the CDR3 is TGTGCCAGCAGACCCCAAGCTCTCGATTTCTACGAGCAGTACTTC. Protein: CASRPQALDFYEQYF.

The chain has TRBV19 and TRBJ1-6, with TRBD1 identical over 7 bases. V dropped 4 bases and J dropped 0; count of bases not matched to a gene: 3. This CDR3 spans 16 amino acids. Looked up from germline, CDR1 is LNHDA and CDR2 is SQIVND (reference sequence). This CDR3 reads CASSRQGTSYNSPLHF. The CDR3 nucleotides are TGTGCCAGTAGTAGACAGGGAACCTCCTATAATTCACCCCTCCACTTT.

This clone was picked up one time. This chain's CDR3 is CASSTGHATNEKLFF. DNA of the CDR3: TGTGCCAGCAGCACAGGACACGCAACTAATGAAAAACTGTTTTTT. The rearrangement links TRBV11-1 to TRBJ1-4; perhaps TRBD1 as D (5 bases). V lost 5 bases and J 0 bases, leaving 10 bases between the germline ends. Germline-derived CDR1 and CDR2 are SGHAT and FQDESV (reference sequence). This CDR3 is built from 15 residues.